Below, 18 T cell receptor beta chains from the same sample are listed, as sequenced in a study of control samples from healthy donors and cancer patients. Sequencing was performed with immunoSEQ multiplex PCR; in TCRdb, only in-frame clones are kept and a portion is missing. This sample has under 30,000 clones, with about 90% found just once. The sample consisted of formalin-fixed, paraffin-embedded tissue. The receptors were gathered from a female donor with melanoma.

Concerning this clone itself: A junction end diverges from the germline sequence, so it may reflect a read error. The chain recombines TRBV24-1 with TRBJ2-3; possible D gene TRBD1, 6 bases. This CDR3 region has 16 residues. Germline values: CDR1 KGHDR, CDR2 SFDVKD. In DNA, the CDR3 is TGTGCCACTAGTGACAACAGGGTTACAAGCACAGATACGCAGTATTTT. Protein sequence: CATSDNRVTSTDTQYF.

The chain employs TRBV29-1 and TRBJ1-4, with D maybe TRBD1 (5 bases). Trimming took off 7 bases at V and 3 bases at J, with 12 bases between the two ends. Germline V gene data show CDR1 as SQVTM and CDR2 as ANQGSEA. The CDR3 has 13 amino acids. CDR3 coding DNA: TGCAGCGGGCAGGGAACAGCTAATGAAAAACTGTTTTTT. Protein sequence: CSGQGTANEKLFF.

The CDR3 loop is CASSIGQGAIYEQYF. The CDR3 region has the DNA TGTGCCAGCAGCATTGGACAGGGGGCCATCTACGAGCAGTACTTC. This rearrangement joins TRBV7-9 to TRBJ2-7; 11 bases map to TRBD1. There are 15 residues in the CDR3. After removal of 5 bases from V and 3 bases from J, the junction contained 6 bases not matched to a gene. The germline V gene encodes CDR1 SEHNR and CDR2 FQNEAQ (reference sequence).

V usage is TRBV3-1 (or the pseudogene TRBV3-2) and J usage is TRBJ2-1; 7 bases match TRBD1. V shed 4 bases, J shed 4 bases, and the junction held 4 bases outside the gene matches. The CDR3 is made up of 14 amino acids. Germline V gene sequence: CDR1 LGHDT, CDR2 YNNKEL (reference sequence). CDR3 sequence (DNA): TGTGCCAGCAGCCGACAGGGTCTGTACAATGAGCAGTTCTTC. Its protein is CASSRQGLYNEQFF.

The chain joins TRBV30 to TRBJ1-4; TRBD1 aligns across 7 bases. CDR3 length: 13 residues. Germline V gives CDR1 GTSNPN, CDR2 SVGIG (reference sequence). V lost 7 bases and J lost 7; bases outside the gene matches: 9. CDR3 sequence reads: CAYAQGRGEKLFF. Written as DNA, the CDR3 is TGTGCCTATGCACAGGGGCGGGGTGAAAAACTGTTTTTT. Full variable domain (rest looked up from reference TRBV30 and TRBJ1-4): SQTIHQWPATLVQPVGSPLSLECTVEGTSNPNLYWYRQAAGRGLQLLFYSVGIGQISSEVPQNLSASRPQDRQFILSSKKLLLSDSGFYLCAYAQGRGEKLFFGSGTQLSVL.

The gene calls are TRBV7-3 and TRBJ2-3, with D possibly being TRBD1 (5 bases). This CDR3 has 15 residues. The ends were cut back, 2 bases at V and 2 bases at J, with 11 bases in the middle. Germline assignment: CDR1 SGHTA and CDR2 FQGTGA. This chain's CDR3 is CASSLWGGSTDTQYF. The CDR3 region has the DNA TGTGCCAGCAGCTTATGGGGCGGATCCACAGATACGCAGTATTTT.

The chain employs TRBV5-1 and TRBJ1-2, with 7 positions matching TRBD1. Trimming cost V 1 base and J 0 bases; bases outside gene matches: 12. This CDR3 has 18 amino acids. Germline loops: CDR1 SGHRS, CDR2 YFSETQ. In nucleotides, the CDR3 is TGCGCCAGCAGCTTGACTTACGGGACAGTTTCGACTAACTATGGCTACACCTTC. It yields the protein CASSLTYGTVSTNYGYTF.

The rearrangement links TRBV4-1 to TRBJ2-2; D not certain. CDR1 and CDR2 from the germline V gene are MGHRA and YSYEKL. This CDR3 has 15 residues. With 3 bases removed from V and 5 bases from J, the gap between germline ends came to 13 bases. CDR3 sequence (DNA): TGCGCCAGCAGCCAGGAATCTACGGTAACCGGGGAGCTGTTTTTT. Its translation is CASSQESTVTGELFF.

This clone was seen a single time. The rearrangement uses TRBV7-2 and TRBJ2-2; 12 positions agree with TRBD2. V gave up 0 bases and J gave up 7 bases; unmatched junction bases: 6. CDR3 length: 17 residues. The germline gives CDR1 SGHTA, CDR2 FQGNSA. CDR3 nucleotide sequence: TGTGCCAGCAGCTTAGCACTAGCGGGAGGCAAGGGCGGGGAGCTGTTTTTT. Its protein is CASSLALAGGKGGELFF.

The gene calls are TRBV13 and TRBJ2-5, with D possibly matching TRBD1 (6 bases). Trimming stripped 8 bases from V and 2 bases from J, with 15 bases between. CDR1 and CDR2 (germline): PRHDT, FYEKMQ (reference sequence). The CDR3 is 14 residues long. CDR3 bases: TGTGCCAGCTCACTGGGACACACACAAGAGACCCAGTACTTC. This gives the protein CASSLGHTQETQYF.

Worth noting for this clone: This may stem from a read error, because a much larger clone lies one nucleotide away. Distinct nucleotide sequences in the sample also encode this CDR3. The chain is built from TRBV7-2 and TRBJ2-1; 12 positions match TRBD2. This CDR3 spans 13 amino acids. Germline values: CDR1 SGHTA, CDR2 FQGNSA. Losses at the gene ends were 5 bases for V and 10 bases for J; bases not matched to a gene: 3. The CDR3 nucleotides are TGTGCCAGCAGCACCGGACTAGCGGGAGAGCAGTTCTTC. It translates to CASSTGLAGEQFF. The full variable domain, with the rest looked up from reference TRBV7-2 and TRBJ2-1, is GAGVSQSPSNKVTEKGKDVELRCDPISGHTALYWYRQSLGQGLEFLIYFQGNSAPDKSGLPSDRFSAERTGGSVSTLTIQRTQQEDSAVYLCASSTGLAGEQFFGPGTRLTVL.

As concerns this clone: Other DNA variants within this sample encode the same CDR3. The chain couples TRBV5-1 to TRBJ2-1, with 7 bases lining up with TRBD1. This CDR3 region has 11 residues. V shed 3 bases and J 11 bases; nucleotides not matched to a gene: 2. Per germline, CDR1 SGHRS and CDR2 YFSETQ. As DNA, the CDR3 is TGCGCCAGCAGCTCGGGACAGAAGCAGTTCTTC. This gives the protein CASSSGQKQFF.

Concerning this clone: It may be a read error: a sequence one base away is much more abundant. CDR3 nucleotide sequence: TGTGCCAGCAGCCTCACAGATACGCAGTATTTT. This sequence encodes CASSLTDTQYF. This chain connects TRBV21-1 to TRBJ2-3; the DNA was not used to check the table's D call, TRBD2. TRBV21-1 is given as a pseudogene. The CDR3 is 11 amino acids.

Regarding this clone: The same CDR3 arises from other DNA sequences in this sample as well. The chain couples TRBV4-3 to TRBJ2-7; tentative D call: TRBD2 (6 bases). Trimming removed 3 bases at V and 7 bases at J, with 22 bases between. The CDR3 totals 16 residues. The germline gives CDR1 LGHNA, CDR2 YSLEER. CDR3 in amino acids: CASSQGYGGIGREQYF. The CDR3 DNA follows: TGCGCCAGCAGCCAGGGATACGGCGGGATCGGTAGAGAGCAGTACTTC.

The rearrangement links TRBV12-3 or TRBV12-4 to TRBJ2-1, with a tentative D call TRBD2 (6 bases). The V end was cut by 4 bases, the J end by 9 bases, with 10 bases between. This CDR3 contains 12 residues. As DNA, the CDR3 is TGTGCCAGCAGTTGGAGGGGAAGTGAGCAGTTCTTC. Its translation is CASSWRGSEQFF.

The genes are TRBV9 and TRBJ2-2, with D perhaps TRBD2 (5 bases). V lost 1 base and J 4 bases, leaving 11 bases between the germline ends. The germline V gene has CDR1 SGDLS and CDR2 YYNGEE. This CDR3 comprises 15 residues. The CDR3 here is CASSVTGIGTGELFF. The CDR3, as DNA: TGTGCCAGCAGCGTAACCGGGATCGGCACCGGGGAGCTGTTTTTT.

The rearrangement links TRBV28 to TRBJ2-7; perhaps D is TRBD1 or TRBD2 (5 bases each). CDR3 length equals 16 residues. Per germline, CDR1 MDHEN and CDR2 SYDVKM. The V gene lost 5 bases and the J gene lost 4 bases, with 21 bases spanning the gap. CDR3 nucleotides: TGTGCCAGCAGTCTACACCAGGGTGAGGGGTTATACGAGCAGTACTTC. This encodes CASSLHQGEGLYEQYF.

This sequence joins TRBV5-6 and TRBJ1-6, with a weak D call TRBD1 (6 bases). The CDR3 runs 14 residues. Germline CDR1 is SGHDT and CDR2 is YYEEEE. V lost 2 bases and J lost 6, with 9 bases in between. The DNA of the CDR3 is TGTGCCAGCAGCTTTCCAGGGGCTAATTCACCCCTCCACTTT. Encoded protein: CASSFPGANSPLHF.